This T cell receptor (beta chain) originates from a study of shared T cell receptors in the human thymus. Per germline, CDR1 MNHNS and CDR2 SASEGT. V shed 11 bases, J shed 2 bases, and the junction held 8 bases outside the gene matches. The CDR3 extends over 13 amino acids. Repertoires were generated with immunoSEQ multiplex PCR, while TCRdb's copy carries only in-frame clones and drops some. This table holds about 660,000 clones, roughly 88% found once. A further study also used this sample, focusing on human thymus T cells.

Sequencing was carried out using thymocytes. This receptor was taken from a boy younger than two with a congenital heart defect. The genes are TRBV6-1 and TRBJ2-7; 8 bases match TRBD1. This CDR3 reads CACTGGEAYEQYF. Here the CDR3 DNA reads TGTGCCTGCACAGGGGGTGAGGCCTACGAGCAGTACTTC.